The 28 T cell receptor beta chains below come from one sample, sequenced in a study of blood T cell repertoires in COVID-19. The assay was immunoSEQ multiplex PCR, and TCRdb's table has in-frame clones only and misses some. The profile shows 250,000 to 350,000 clones, approximately 90% of them singletons. The sequenced sample consisted of peripheral blood. These receptors came from a woman aged 45-59 years with COVID-19, enrolled during active disease.

The rearrangement joins TRBV10-2 to TRBJ1-1, with D possibly being TRBD1 (6 bases). CDR3 length: 15 amino acids. Germline lookup yields CDR1 WSHSY and CDR2 SAAADI. The V end was cut by 7 bases, the J end by 0 bases, with 15 bases between. The DNA of the CDR3 is TGCGCCAGCAATGACAGGCCAGCGGTGAACACTGAAGCTTTCTTT. Its protein is CASNDRPAVNTEAFF.

The chain combines TRBV27 with TRBJ2-3; the D gene is possibly TRBD2 (5 bases). Germline lookup yields CDR1 MNHEY and CDR2 SMNVEV (reference sequence). V was clipped by 3 bases and J by 10 bases, with 11 bases between them. This CDR3 spans 12 amino acids. This CDR3 is CASSFSDSAQYF. CDR3 nucleotides: TGTGCCAGCAGTTTCTCGGACTCCGCGCAGTATTTT.

The V gene is TRBV5-1, the J gene TRBJ2-7, with TRBD1 matching over 10 bases. Germline V CDR1 and CDR2: SGHRS, YFSETQ. The trim removed 4 bases at V and 5 bases at J, leaving 15 bases unmatched. The CDR3 totals 17 residues. The CDR3 region is CASSQIPTGGGVDEQYF. In DNA, the CDR3 is TGCGCCAGCAGCCAAATTCCGACAGGGGGCGGGGTGGACGAGCAGTACTTC. Supplemented by reference TRBV5-1 and TRBJ2-7, the full variable domain reads KAGVTQTPRYLIKTRGQQVTLSCSPISGHRSVSWYQQTPGQGLQFLFEYFSETQRNKGNFPGRFSGRQFSNSRSEMNVSTLELGDSALYLCASSQIPTGGGVDEQYFGPGTRLTVT.

J is TRBJ1-1 and V is TRBV30; D gene unclear. This CDR3 comprises 13 residues. CDR1 is GTSNPN, CDR2 SVGIG, per germline (reference sequence). V gave up 4 bases and J gave up 2 bases, with 11 bases separating them. The CDR3 sequence is CAWTKRINTEAFF. DNA for the CDR3: TGTGCCTGGACGAAGAGGATTAACACTGAAGCTTTCTTT.

The chain carries TRBV7-2 and TRBJ2-7, with TRBD2 as a possible D gene (6 bases). The length of the CDR3 is 11 residues. With 4 bases removed from V and 8 bases from J, the gap between germline ends came to 9 bases. Germline-derived CDR1 and CDR2 are SGHTA and FQGNSA. Written as DNA, the CDR3 is TGTGCCAGCAGCTCGGGGGTAAAGCAGTACTTC. Amino acids: CASSSGVKQYF. The full variable domain, rest sourced from reference TRBV7-2 and TRBJ2-7, is GAGVSQSPSNKVTEKGKDVELRCDPISGHTALYWYRQSLGQGLEFLIYFQGNSAPDKSGLPSDRFSAERTGGSVSTLTIQRTQQEDSAVYLCASSSGVKQYFGPGTRLTVT.

Concerning this clone: In the same sample, other DNA sequences code for this CDR3. The chain recombines TRBV18 with TRBJ1-2, with D unclear. Between the trimmed V and J ends, which lost 2 bases and 2 bases, there was a span of 6 bases. The CDR3 loop spans 13 amino acids. CDR1 and CDR2 from the germline V gene are KGHSH and LQKENI. This CDR3 is CASSPRENYGYTF. The CDR3 DNA reads TGTGCCAGCTCACCAAGAGAAAACTATGGCTACACCTTC.

The J gene is TRBJ1-1, the V gene TRBV12-5, with D possibly TRBD1 on 5 matching bases. V was cut by 0 bases and J by 5 bases, with 19 bases left in between. Looked up from germline, CDR1 is LGHNT and CDR2 is FRNRAP. This CDR3 contains 17 residues. In nucleotides, the CDR3 is TGTGCTAGTGGTTTGGTAGGAGAGAAGGGGTTAAAAACTGAAGCTTTCTTT. As protein: CASGLVGEKGLKTEAFF.

The CDR3 is CASSLRAGGADTQYF. The CDR3 coding sequence is TGTGCCAGCAGCTTACGGGCGGGAGGGGCAGATACGCAGTATTTT. The gene calls are TRBV13 and TRBJ2-3; 9 bases agree with TRBD2. The germline V gene has CDR1 PRHDT and CDR2 FYEKMQ (reference sequence). The CDR3 length is 15 residues. J gave up 4 bases and V 2 bases, and 4 bases lay outside the gene matches.

This chain links TRBV7-2 with TRBJ2-2; 7 nucleotides line up with TRBD2. The CDR3 has 16 amino acids. Germline assignment: CDR1 SGHTA and CDR2 FQGNSA. V was clipped by 1 base and J by 3 bases; unmatched bases: 5. CDR3 sequence reads: CASSLGAGLDTGELFF. CDR3 sequence (DNA): TGTGCCAGCAGCTTAGGAGCGGGGCTTGACACCGGGGAGCTGTTTTTT.

The DNA for the CDR3 is TGTGCCACCAGTGATCGAAGAAGCAGGGTTTACAATGAGCAGTTCTTC. Encoded protein: CATSDRRSRVYNEQFF. This chain uses TRBV24-1 with TRBJ2-1, with D tentatively TRBD1 (5 bases). The V end lost 3 bases, the J end lost 4 bases, and 15 bases lay between the germline ends. The CDR3 loop spans 16 amino acids. Germline lookup yields CDR1 KGHDR and CDR2 SFDVKD.

Regarding this clone: This specimen includes other DNA sequences encoding the same CDR3. The chain uses TRBV19 and TRBJ1-1; D unresolved. CDR3 length equals 13 residues. Germline CDR1 LNHDA, CDR2 SQIVND (reference sequence). V gave up 1 base and J gave up 1 base, with 4 bases separating them. CDR3 bases: TGTGCCAGTAGTATAGGACAGAACACTGAAGCTTTCTTT. Amino acids: CASSIGQNTEAFF.

This chain joins TRBV5-1 and TRBJ2-7, with TRBD1 matching over 7 bases. This CDR3 is 15 amino acids long. Per the germline V gene, CDR1 is SGHRS and CDR2 is YFSETQ. V dropped 0 bases and J dropped 2; count of bases not matched to a gene: 5. The CDR3 region is CASSLGGQDTYEQYF. CDR3 nucleotide sequence: TGCGCCAGCAGCTTGGGCGGACAGGATACCTACGAGCAGTACTTC.

Concerning this clone itself: At the DNA level, this CDR3 is encoded by other sequences in the same sample as well. V is TRBV7-9 and J is TRBJ1-2, with D uncertain. CDR1 is SEHNR, CDR2 FQNEAQ, per germline (reference sequence). This CDR3 contains 12 residues. V lost 1 base and J 5 bases, leaving 5 bases between the germline ends. DNA for the CDR3: TGTGCCAGCAGCTTAGGAGGTTATGGCTACACCTTC. Translating it yields CASSLGGYGYTF. Complete variable domain (other parts from reference TRBV7-9 and TRBJ1-2): DTGVSQNPRHKITKRGQNVTFRCDPISEHNRLYWYRQTLGQGPEFLTYFQNEAQLEKSRLLSDRFSAERPKGSFSTLEIQRTEQGDSAMYLCASSLGGYGYTFGSGTRLTVV.

This chain joins TRBV5-5 and TRBJ2-3; a possible D gene is TRBD1 (6 bases). The CDR3 totals 14 residues. V was clipped by 4 bases and J by 3 bases, with 12 bases between them. Germline-derived CDR1 and CDR2 are SGHKS and YYEKEE (reference sequence). In DNA form, the CDR3 reads TGTGCCAGCAGCCGGACAGCCCTTACAGATACGCAGTATTTT. Encoded protein: CASSRTALTDTQYF.

The rearrangement uses TRBV27 and TRBJ2-7; tentatively, D is TRBD2 (6 bases). CDR1 is MNHEY and CDR2 is SMNVEV in the germline V gene (reference sequence). The CDR3 consists of 15 residues. V shed 3 bases and J shed 0 bases, with 12 bases lying between them. CDR3 DNA: TGTGCCAGCAGTTTCTTGGGGGGATCCTCCTACGAGCAGTACTTC. Its translation: CASSFLGGSSYEQYF.

This sequence joins TRBV4-3 and TRBJ1-4, with D possibly TRBD1 on 6 matching bases. The CDR3 is 16 residues long. The V end was cut by 1 base, the J end by 5 bases, with 14 bases between. CDR1 and CDR2 (germline): LGHNA, YSLEER. The CDR3 protein is CASSQVQTGSNEKLFF. CDR3 sequence (DNA): TGCGCCAGCAGCCAAGTCCAGACAGGATCAAATGAAAAACTGTTTTTT.

Worth noting for this clone: Other DNA sequences in the sample encode the same CDR3. This chain joins TRBV6-5 and TRBJ1-1; unclear D gene. Germline lookup yields CDR1 MNHEY and CDR2 SVGAGI. CDR3 length equals 11 residues. V lost 6 bases and J lost 1, with 3 bases in between. The CDR3 DNA sequence: TGTGCCAGCAGCAGGAACACTGAAGCTTTCTTT. Translating it yields CASSRNTEAFF.

The V call is TRBV19, the J call TRBJ1-2, with 8 bases lining up with TRBD1. The CDR3 totals 13 residues. Trimming removed 4 bases from V and 7 bases from J; junction bases left unmatched: 5. Germline V CDR1 and CDR2: LNHDA, SQIVND (reference sequence). The DNA for the CDR3 is TGTGCCAGTAGTACAGACAGGGGATTTGGCTACACCTTC. Amino acid sequence: CASSTDRGFGYTF. Looking up the rest from reference TRBV19 and TRBJ1-2 gives the full variable domain: DGGITQSPKYLFRKEGQNVTLSCEQNLNHDAMYWYRQDPGQGLRLIYYSQIVNDFQKGDIAEGYSVSREKKESFPLTVTSAQKNPTAFYLCASSTDRGFGYTFGSGTRLTVV.

The J gene is TRBJ2-6, the V gene TRBV5-5; no clear D. CDR3 length: 16 residues. Germline CDR1 reads SGHKS; CDR2 reads YYEKEE (reference sequence). Between the trimmed V and J ends, which lost 1 base and 0 bases, there was a span of 8 bases. In nucleotides, the CDR3 is TGTGCCAGCAGCTTGTGGGCGAGCTCTGGGGCCAACGTCCTGACTTTC. Protein product: CASSLWASSGANVLTF.

The V call is TRBV7-2, the J call TRBJ2-5; 9 bases are a match to TRBD1. V was pared by 6 bases and J by 5 bases, with 4 bases of the junction left unmatched. The CDR3 is 13 residues long. CDR1 and CDR2 (germline): SGHTA, FQGNSA. The chain's CDR3 is CASSFGQGETQYF. The CDR3 DNA reads TGTGCCAGCAGTTTTGGACAGGGGGAGACCCAGTACTTC. The full variable domain, its missing parts supplied by reference TRBV7-2 and TRBJ2-5, is GAGVSQSPSNKVTEKGKDVELRCDPISGHTALYWYRQSLGQGLEFLIYFQGNSAPDKSGLPSDRFSAERTGGSVSTLTIQRTQQEDSAVYLCASSFGQGETQYFGPGTRLLVL.

The chain has TRBV5-5 and TRBJ2-7, with 10 bases identical to TRBD2. The junction had 18 bases not matched to a gene; V was cut back by 4 bases and J by 8 bases. Per the germline V gene, CDR1 is SGHKS and CDR2 is YYEKEE (reference sequence). The CDR3 spans 17 residues. CDR3 region: CASSTDLLASGSRKQYF. The CDR3 DNA follows: TGTGCCAGCAGCACCGACCTGCTGGCTAGCGGGAGCCGTAAGCAGTACTTC.

CDR3 sequence: CASSPTWTGGNGYTF. In nucleotides, the CDR3 is TGTGCCAGCAGCCCGACCTGGACAGGGGGCAATGGCTACACCTTC. The chain couples TRBV11-2 to TRBJ1-2; 11 bases are shared with TRBD1. The CDR3 is 15 amino acids. Germline V gene sequence: CDR1 SGHAT, CDR2 FQNNGV. J gave up 6 bases and V 5 bases, and 8 bases lay outside the gene matches.

This clone has a single count. This sequence joins TRBV4-2 and TRBJ2-5; tentative D call: TRBD2 (6 bases). The length of the CDR3 is 14 residues. In germline, CDR1 is LGHNA, CDR2 YNFKEQ. The ends were cut back, 0 bases at V and 5 bases at J, with 10 bases in the middle. The CDR3 DNA sequence: TGTGCCAGCAGCCAAGATTACGGGAGCGAGACCCAGTACTTC. Amino acid sequence: CASSQDYGSETQYF.

The CDR3 bases are TGCGCCAGCAGCTTCCCCCGGGAGGGGGGGCCCAATGAGCAGTTCTTC. Translating it yields CASSFPREGGPNEQFF. V is TRBV5-1 and J is TRBJ2-1; 8 positions match TRBD2. The CDR3 spans 16 residues. Trimming at V came to 2 bases and at J to 6 bases, leaving 10 bases not matched to a gene. Germline CDR1 and CDR2: SGHRS and YFSETQ.

CDR3 nucleotide sequence: TGTGCCAGTAGTATCGGGACAGGGGGGACAGATACGCAGTATTTT. Translation: CASSIGTGGTDTQYF. V is TRBV19 and J is TRBJ2-3; 11 nucleotides align to TRBD1. Germline V gene lookup returns CDR1 LNHDA and CDR2 SQIVND (reference sequence). There are 15 residues in the CDR3. V shed 3 bases, J shed 3 bases, and the junction held 2 bases outside the gene matches.

The chain joins TRBV7-2 to TRBJ2-1; 10 nucleotides agree with TRBD2. With V trimmed by 2 bases and J by 6 bases, 10 bases remained unmatched. From germline, CDR1 is SGHTA and CDR2 FQGNSA. The CDR3 is 17 residues long. The DNA for the CDR3 is TGTGCCAGCAGCTTACATTTCTGGGCTAGCGGGAGCAATGAGCAGTTCTTC. Translated: CASSLHFWASGSNEQFF.

V usage is TRBV10-3 and J usage is TRBJ1-1, with D maybe TRBD1 (6 bases). Trimming took off 3 bases at V and 2 bases at J, with 7 bases between the two ends. The CDR3 extends over 13 amino acids. CDR1 ENHRY and CDR2 SYGVKD come from the germline V gene. In DNA form, the CDR3 reads TGTGCCATCAGTGAACAGGGTAACACTGAAGCTTTCTTT. This codes for CAISEQGNTEAFF.

The rearrangement uses TRBV11-1 and TRBJ2-5; a weak D match, TRBD2 (5 bases). The CDR3 has 14 amino acids. Trimming cost V 6 bases and J 3 bases, with 14 bases left between them. Germline values: CDR1 SGHAT, CDR2 FQDESV (reference sequence). CDR3 bases: TGTGCCAGCAGTACCGGGGTCTTTAAAGAGACCCAGTACTTC. This sequence encodes CASSTGVFKETQYF.